Listed below are T cell receptor beta chains from one sample, sequenced in a study of control samples from healthy donors and cancer patients. Here immunoSEQ multiplex PCR was the method, and the copy in TCRdb shows in-frame clones only, minus some. The data hold 150,000 to 200,000 clones, with roughly nine tenths observed a single time. The sample was blood. Source of these receptors: a woman younger than 45 in good health. CDR3s leave out the opening cysteine and the closing phenylalanine or tryptophan.

TRBJ2-2,15,TRBV7-2,ASSYPSGGTNTGELF
TRBJ1-1,12,TRBV5-6,ASSLNSLNTEAF
TRBJ1-5,13,TRBV20-1,SASSGTASNQPQH
TRBJ1-5,13,TRBV4-3,ASSQDSQTGQPQH
TRBJ2-2,14,TRBV4-3,ASSQGLAGSTGELF
TRBJ1-2,13,TRBV5-1,ASSSSGTGTYGYT
TRBJ2-5,12,TRBV7-9,ASSWGQGGETQY
TRBJ2-4,15,TRBV21-1,ASSKPLRQGTKNIQY
TRBJ1-1,13,TRBV10-2,ASSLQGSMNTEAF
TRBJ1-3,12,TRBV11-2,ASSYRGQGNTIY
TRBJ1-6,11,TRBV15,ATSSSANSPLH
TRBJ2-1,12,TRBV6-1,ASSEARSYNEQF
TRBJ1-4,14,TRBV7-9,ASSPRVRATNEKLF
TRBJ1-4,15,TRBV19,ASSIDRSGTGGEKLF
TRBJ1-2,12,TRBV7-8,ASSLVGHNYGYT
TRBJ1-1,14,TRBV30,AWSGGDRGQNTEAF